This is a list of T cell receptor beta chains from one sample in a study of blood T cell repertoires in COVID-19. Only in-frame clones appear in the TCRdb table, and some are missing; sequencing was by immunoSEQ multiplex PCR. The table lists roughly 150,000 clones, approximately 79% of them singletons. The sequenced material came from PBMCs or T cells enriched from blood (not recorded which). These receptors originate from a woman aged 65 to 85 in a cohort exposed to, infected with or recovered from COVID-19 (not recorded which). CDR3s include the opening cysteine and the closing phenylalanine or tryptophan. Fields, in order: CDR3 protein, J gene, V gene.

CASSLAPGFTYEQYF,TRBJ2-7,TRBV5-5
CASSDQVGGLQHF,TRBJ1-5,TRBV6-4
CASSPVQATNEKLFF,TRBJ1-4,TRBV5-5
CASSDLAGWAGELFF,TRBJ2-2,TRBV5-5
CASSPSAGTSYEQYF,TRBJ2-7,TRBV18
CASRIAGEGSEQYF,TRBJ2-7,TRBV10-2
CASRLAGGTDTQYF,TRBJ2-3,TRBV5-4
CASSPQGLHYGYTF,TRBJ1-2,TRBV7-9
CASSLASSSSYEQYF,TRBJ2-7,TRBV7-2
CASSLRGPEHRVYEQYF,TRBJ2-7,TRBV5-6
CASSDLVRDTQYF,TRBJ2-3,TRBV2
CASSPQGEETQYF,TRBJ2-5,TRBV18